This T cell receptor beta chain comes out of a study of blood T cell repertoires in COVID-19. Study at large: COVID-19 samples from acute and convalescent phases originated in the United States, Italy and Spain.

V lost 7 bases and J 6 bases, leaving 9 bases between the germline ends. This CDR3 region has 12 residues. The germline CDR1 and CDR2 sequences are MNHNY and SVGAGI (reference sequence). Assay used: immunoSEQ multiplex PCR; TCRdb lists only in-frame clones, some missing. This sample carries approximately 75,000 clones, 80% to 90% of them seen once, and the ten largest clones take about 5.7%. Sequenced sample: peripheral blood. The V and J genes are TRBV6-6 and TRBJ1-4, with D hard to call. This clonotype originated in a man aged 80 or over with COVID-19, enrolled during active disease. The CDR3 DNA reads as TGTGCCAGCAAGGAGTTGGATGAAAAACTGTTTTTT. Its translation: CASKELDEKLFF.